Each of the 21 T cell receptor beta chains below was sequenced from the same sample in a study of OX40 agonist ivuxolimab in advanced cancers. The protocol used for the library was the immunoSEQ multiplex PCR assay. TCRdb stores this immuneACCESS table with in-frame sequences only. Part of the clones is absent; in the studies checked, under half of the shortfall reflects unresolved V genes, and no reason is known for the rest. This sample has under 100,000 clones in its table, and roughly four fifths of those were observed once. The ten largest clonotypes hold about 5.5% of the sample. The sample consisted of CD4+ or CD8+ T cells sorted from blood, taken in a trial of the OX40 agonist ivuxolimab. Receptors originate from an adult with an advanced solid tumor such as melanoma, head and neck, liver or kidney cancer.

J is TRBJ2-3 and V is TRBV5-6; 9 positions match TRBD2. J gave up 2 bases and V 4 bases, and 5 bases lay outside the gene matches. The CDR3 runs 15 residues. Germline V gene sequence: CDR1 SGHDT, CDR2 YYEEEE. The CDR3 sequence is CASSVSGSPTDTQYF. CDR3 DNA sequence: TGTGCCAGCAGCGTTAGCGGGAGCCCCACAGATACGCAGTATTTT.

Only a few counts were recorded for this clone. This sequence joins TRBV6-5 and TRBJ2-1; no clear D. The V gene's germline CDR1 is MNHEY and CDR2 SVGAGI. This CDR3 is built from 11 residues. Between the trimmed V and J ends, which lost 2 bases and 8 bases, there was a span of 4 bases. The CDR3 spells CASSYIDEQFF. The CDR3 nucleotides read TGTGCCAGCAGTTACATCGATGAGCAGTTCTTC.

The chain uses TRBV5-8 and TRBJ2-1, with 8 positions matching TRBD2. CDR3 size: 13 residues. With 4 bases clipped from V and 10 bases from J, the junction kept 7 bases outside the gene matches. Germline CDR1 reads SGHTS; CDR2 reads YDEGEE. In DNA form, the CDR3 reads TGTGCCAGCAGCCGAGCCCCGGGAGGGGAGCAGTTCTTC. Translated, it gives CASSRAPGGEQFF.

The chain is built from TRBV7-8 and TRBJ2-3; TRBD2 might be the D (6 bases). There are 16 residues in the CDR3. In germline, CDR1 is SGHVS, CDR2 FQNEAQ. The V end was cut by 4 bases, the J end by 5 bases, with 19 bases between. The CDR3 DNA is TGTGCCAGCAGCTACAGGAGGGCAGGGCGCGAAGATACGCAGTATTTT. This gives the protein CASSYRRAGREDTQYF.

The chain is built from TRBV29-1 and TRBJ1-3; no firm D call. The CDR3 has 13 amino acids. The germline gives CDR1 SQVTM, CDR2 ANQGSEA. V gave up 5 bases and J gave up 4 bases, with 12 bases separating them. CDR3 in DNA: TGCAGCGTTCTAAATTTAGCCGGAAACACCATATATTTT. This codes for CSVLNLAGNTIYF.

The rearrangement uses TRBV5-1 and TRBJ2-5; D is unresolved. This CDR3 is 16 amino acids long. Trimming removed 0 bases from V and 2 bases from J, with 14 bases in between. Germline V gene sequence: CDR1 SGHRS, CDR2 YFSETQ. CDR3: CASSLVNGGPQETQYF. In DNA form, the CDR3 reads TGCGCCAGCAGCTTGGTTAACGGTGGTCCGCAAGAGACCCAGTACTTC.

The chain links TRBV7-6 to TRBJ2-1; D might be TRBD1 or TRBD2, each matching 5 bases. Per germline, CDR1 SGHVS and CDR2 FNYEAQ. The V end lost 4 bases, the J end lost 12 bases, and 10 bases lay between the germline ends. This CDR3 has 11 residues. The CDR3 DNA follows: TGTGCCAGCAGCTCAGGGACCCGGCAGTTCTTC. Its translation: CASSSGTRQFF.

The chain carries TRBV11-2 and TRBJ2-1; TRBD2 matches 10 bases. V was pared by 2 bases and J by 7 bases, with 2 bases of the junction left unmatched. Germline V gene data show CDR1 as SGHAT and CDR2 as FQNNGV. The CDR3 totals 14 residues. The CDR3 DNA sequence: TGTGCCAGCAGCTTATCTAGCGGGGGTAATGAGCAGTTCTTC. It translates to CASSLSSGGNEQFF.

CDR3 sequence reads: CASSIGTRRDTQYF. The CDR3 nucleotides are TGTGCCAGTAGTATCGGAACTCGGCGGGATACGCAGTATTTT. The rearrangement links TRBV19 to TRBJ2-3; no clear D. Germline-derived CDR1 and CDR2 are LNHDA and SQIVND (reference sequence). Trimming stripped 3 bases from V and 6 bases from J, with 13 bases between. The CDR3 has 14 amino acids.

This chain joins TRBV12-2 and TRBJ1-1. TRBV12-2 has pseudogene status. The CDR3 loop spans 15 amino acids. The DNA of the CDR3 is TGTGCAAGTCGGGTGGGACCTACCAAGAAGACTGAAGCTTTCTTT. This encodes CASRVGPTKKTEAFF.

This chain joins TRBV18 and TRBJ1-5; D perhaps matches TRBD1 (5 bases). The germline V and J ends were trimmed by 6 bases and 2 bases, with 17 bases remaining between them. Germline assignment: CDR1 KGHSH and CDR2 LQKENI. The CDR3 is made up of 16 amino acids. The CDR3 here is CASSRATAYGNQPQHF. CDR3 in DNA: TGTGCCAGCTCCAGGGCGACGGCGTATGGCAATCAGCCCCAGCATTTT.

The chain combines TRBV18 with TRBJ2-1; tentatively, D is TRBD2 (5 bases). The germline V gene encodes CDR1 KGHSH and CDR2 LQKENI. The CDR3 spans 15 residues. V was trimmed by 4 bases and J by 3 bases, leaving 13 bases between them. In DNA, the CDR3 is TGTGCCAGCTCACGAAGGGAGAAGATCTACAATGAGCAGTTCTTC. Its protein is CASSRREKIYNEQFF. Full variable domain (remainder filled in from reference TRBV18 and TRBJ2-1): NAGVMQNPRHLVRRRGQEARLRCSPMKGHSHVYWYRQLPEEGLKFMVYLQKENIIDESGMPKERFSAEFPKEGPSILRIQQVVRGDSAAYFCASSRREKIYNEQFFGPGTRLTVL.

The V call is TRBV6-6, the J call TRBJ1-2; tentatively, D is TRBD1 (6 bases). Trimming pared 5 bases from V and 3 bases from J, leaving 19 bases between. CDR3 length equals 16 residues. Germline V gene lookup returns CDR1 MNHNY and CDR2 SVGAGI (reference sequence). CDR3 nucleotide sequence: TGTGCCAGCAGTAGGACAGCAGTCGATTCATACTATGGCTACACCTTC. The encoded protein is CASSRTAVDSYYGYTF.

This clone was picked up a small number of times. This sample includes further DNA sequences coding for the same CDR3. This rearrangement joins TRBV12-5 to TRBJ1-1; D gene unclear. From germline, CDR1 is LGHNT and CDR2 FRNRAP. Trimming stripped 8 bases from V and 2 bases from J, with 9 bases between. This CDR3 has 12 amino acids. CDR3 nucleotide sequence: TGTGCTAGTCGGCTGAGTAACACTGAAGCTTTCTTT. Protein product: CASRLSNTEAFF.

The chain couples TRBV4-3 to TRBJ1-1; D is possibly TRBD1 (5 bases). From germline, CDR1 is LGHNA and CDR2 YSLEER. V was trimmed by 0 bases and J by 1 base, leaving 12 bases between them. This CDR3 has 16 residues. The CDR3 region has the DNA TGCGCCAGCAGCCAAGAGGCAGGGAGACAGAACACTGAAGCTTTCTTT. The encoded protein is CASSQEAGRQNTEAFF.

This clone was observed once. The chain recombines TRBV27 with TRBJ1-1; D is undetermined. V gave up 2 bases and J gave up 0 bases, with 10 bases separating them. This CDR3 contains 15 residues. Germline values: CDR1 MNHEY, CDR2 SMNVEV (reference sequence). This chain's CDR3 is CASSLLREVNTEAFF. CDR3 coding DNA: TGTGCCAGCAGTTTACTCAGAGAGGTGAACACTGAAGCTTTCTTT.

The CDR3 coding sequence is TGTGCCAGCAGTTACGTCAACTCCTACGAGCAGTACTTC. Its translation is CASSYVNSYEQYF. The gene calls are TRBV6-5 and TRBJ2-7; D is undetermined. Trimming cost V 2 bases and J 0 bases, with 5 bases left between them. Germline V gene sequence: CDR1 MNHEY, CDR2 SVGAGI. The CDR3 runs to 13 residues.

The chain combines TRBV2 with TRBJ2-5; 8 positions match TRBD2. The CDR3 covers 16 residues. The germline V gene encodes CDR1 SNHLY and CDR2 FYNNEI. Unmatched junction bases numbered 12, after V lost 6 bases and J lost 3 bases. The CDR3 loop reads CASRSGGGGNKETQYF. CDR3 DNA: TGTGCCAGCAGGAGCGGGGGAGGCGGAAACAAAGAGACCCAGTACTTC.

This chain connects TRBV7-9 to TRBJ2-3; D is unresolved. Germline V gene data show CDR1 as SEHNR and CDR2 as FQNEAQ (reference sequence). V lost 3 bases, J lost 2 bases, and 9 bases lay in between. The CDR3 runs to 14 residues. The CDR3 is CASSLDGNTDTQYF. The CDR3 region has the DNA TGTGCCAGCAGCTTGGACGGAAACACAGATACGCAGTATTTT.

The chain recombines TRBV21-1 with TRBJ2-7. TRBV21-1 is a known pseudogene. This CDR3 region has 14 residues. The CDR3 protein is CASSKGGDGHEQYF. The CDR3 coding sequence is TGTGCCAGCAGCAAAGGAGGGGATGGACACGAGCAGTACTTC.

The gene calls are TRBV18 and TRBJ2-1, with D possibly called TRBD1 or TRBD2 (5 bases each). V was clipped by 5 bases and J by 4 bases, with 15 bases between them. The CDR3 spans 15 residues. Per the germline V gene, CDR1 is KGHSH and CDR2 is LQKENI. The CDR3 region has the DNA TGTGCCAGCTCATGGGACCCCCCGGGATACAATGAGCAGTTCTTC. Amino acid sequence: CASSWDPPGYNEQFF.